This T cell receptor (beta chain) was recorded in a study of shared clonotypes between healthy human individuals. Study-level findings and limits: Naive subsets typically showed greater estimated richness than memory subsets.

CD4+ cells were split into CD45RA+ naive and CD45RA-negative memory subsets. This CDR3 has 13 residues. Looked up from germline, CDR1 is MNHEY and CDR2 is SMNVEV (reference sequence). The ends were cut back, 1 base at V and 6 bases at J, with 10 bases in the middle. Of note for this clone: Its antigen is as yet unknown.

Data came from immunoSEQ multiplex PCR; TCRdb stores just in-frame clones and leaves some out. The sample lists under 2,500,000 clones, almost 96% seen once, with about 0.13% in the top ten. V is TRBV27 and J is TRBJ2-7; D remains unclear. Specimen: naive CD4+ T cells sorted from blood. Subset in this sample: CD45RA+ positively selected. The receptor comes from a man between 18 and 29 years old in good health. CDR3 coding DNA: TGTGCCAGCAGTTTATGGTCGGGTGGCGAGCAGTACTTC. Translation gives CASSLWSGGEQYF.